Presented here are 10 T cell receptor beta chains from one specimen sequenced in a study of blood T cell repertoires in COVID-19. TCRdb's copy holds only in-frame clones and misses some; the assay was immunoSEQ multiplex PCR. Of 300,000 to 500,000 clones in the sample, 88% were seen once. The sequenced material came from PBMCs or T cells enriched from blood (not recorded which). Source of these receptors: a woman in her twenties or thirties with acute COVID-19.

The rearrangement links TRBV6-5 to TRBJ1-1; D call uncertain. Germline CDR1 MNHEY, CDR2 SVGAGI. V lost 7 bases and J 2 bases, leaving 5 bases between the germline ends. The length of the CDR3 is 11 residues. CDR3 nucleotide sequence: TGTGCCAGCACCCAAAACACTGAAGCTTTCTTT. Translated, it gives CASTQNTEAFF.

The chain carries TRBV6-6 and TRBJ1-2, with D possibly TRBD1 on 6 matching bases. Looked up from germline, CDR1 is MNHNY and CDR2 is SVGAGI (reference sequence). The CDR3 length is 15 residues. V lost 5 bases to trimming and J lost 4 bases, with 17 bases between them. Written as DNA, the CDR3 is TGTGCCAGCAGTGCGTTACAGGGACCGGCCTATGGCTACACCTTC. Protein product: CASSALQGPAYGYTF.

V and J are TRBV5-5 and TRBJ2-6, with 8 nucleotides matching TRBD1. V trimming: 0 bases; J trimming: 4 bases; junction bases outside the gene matches: 3. Germline assignment: CDR1 SGHKS and CDR2 YYEKEE (reference sequence). The CDR3 covers 16 residues. CDR3 sequence: CASSLGTGSGANVLTF. CDR3 sequence (DNA): TGTGCCAGCAGCTTGGGGACAGGGTCAGGGGCCAACGTCCTGACTTTC.

This clone has a single count. The chain combines TRBV19 with TRBJ2-7, with unresolved D. Trimming shortened V by 3 bases and J by 4 bases, and 10 bases separated the two germline ends. The CDR3 has 13 residues. Germline assignment: CDR1 LNHDA and CDR2 SQIVND (reference sequence). CDR3 residues: CASSMVSDYEQYF. In DNA form, the CDR3 reads TGTGCCAGTAGTATGGTGTCAGATTACGAGCAGTACTTC.

CDR3 in DNA: TGTGCCAGCTTCACGTCAGTAAACTATGGCTACACCTTC. It is translated as CASFTSVNYGYTF. The rearrangement links TRBV18 to TRBJ1-2; D call uncertain. With 7 bases removed from V and 2 bases from J, the gap between germline ends came to 11 bases. The CDR3 runs to 13 residues. The V gene's germline CDR1 is KGHSH and CDR2 LQKENI.

The V call is TRBV7-2, the J call TRBJ1-1; D is undetermined. V was clipped by 4 bases and J by 1 base, with 7 bases between them. This CDR3 is 13 amino acids long. Germline V CDR1 and CDR2: SGHTA, FQGNSA. CDR3 loop: CASSYQQNTEAFF. The CDR3 DNA reads as TGTGCCAGCAGCTACCAACAGAACACTGAAGCTTTCTTT.

CDR3 in amino acids: CASSGRTSGGTDTQYF. CDR3 bases: TGTGCCAGCAGCGGGAGGACTAGCGGGGGAACAGATACGCAGTATTTT. This chain joins TRBV5-5 and TRBJ2-3; 13 nucleotides agree with TRBD2. V lost 4 bases to trimming and J lost 3 bases; unmatched junction nucleotides: 5. The CDR3 has 16 amino acids. Germline assignment: CDR1 SGHKS and CDR2 YYEKEE (reference sequence).

In DNA form, the CDR3 reads TGTGCCAGCAGTTTAGCTACCGTAGCGGGGGGGCCATCAGATACGCAGTATTTT. It is translated as CASSLATVAGGPSDTQYF. This chain links TRBV27 with TRBJ2-3; 11 nucleotides align to TRBD2. The CDR3 covers 18 residues. V lost 2 bases and J lost 4; bases outside the gene matches: 11. CDR1 is MNHEY, CDR2 SMNVEV, per germline (reference sequence).

This clone was seen a few times. The chain carries TRBV19 and TRBJ1-2; the D is unclear. V was pared by 3 bases and J by 8 bases, with 13 bases between. Germline lookup yields CDR1 LNHDA and CDR2 SQIVND (reference sequence). This CDR3 has 13 amino acids. The CDR3 sequence: CASSMPSPKGYTF. The CDR3 nucleotides read TGTGCCAGTAGTATGCCATCCCCTAAGGGCTACACCTTC.

The chain uses TRBV7-6 and TRBJ1-2, with D tentatively TRBD1 (6 bases). Germline values: CDR1 SGHVS, CDR2 FNYEAQ. The CDR3 loop spans 13 amino acids. V dropped 2 bases and J dropped 3 bases, with 7 bases sitting between them. The chain's CDR3 is CASSLKGDYGYTF. CDR3 DNA sequence: TGTGCCAGCAGCTTAAAGGGGGACTATGGCTACACCTTC.